The TCR beta chain under discussion was sequenced for a study of blood T cell repertoires in COVID-19 (dated by TCRdb to 2020 to 2021). Study-level background: Collaborator samples came from the United States, Italy and Spain and covered acute and convalescent phases of COVID-19. Nearly every sample came with metadata listing a de-identified subject ID, COVID-19 status, age in years and sex. The material from the prospective study consisted of cDNA or gDNA derived from T cells, B-cell-depleted T cells, or PBMCs. Subjects who had been exposed to COVID-19, were actively infected with it, or had recovered from it provided the deeply sampled blood TCRbeta repertoires that made up the dataset. The repertoires were released in a freely available public database meant as a resource for research on the immune response to SARS-CoV-2. Where available, HLA class I and class II types were taken from metadata supplied by the sample provider and were not determined by assay-based typing. Samples came from the ongoing ImmuneRACE study (first 160 participants) plus 1,254 subjects from 6 global collaborators.

TCRbeta CDR3 regions were amplified from genomic DNA using the immunoSEQ Assay, a bias-controlled multiplex PCR. The original methods were these. Nucleated cell counts per sample were estimated from amplification of reference gene primers within the assay. Sequence reads were collapsed and filtered to measure the absolute abundance of every unique TCRbeta CDR3 rearrangement. Productive Simpson clonality was computed per sample as the square root of Simpson's diversity index over productive rearrangements. TCRdb's version of the immuneACCESS table is confined to in-frame rearrangements and falls short of the full clone set. An unresolved V gene accounts for under half of the shortfall where checked; the remainder is of unknown origin. D and trimming were read from the DNA, whereas the V and J calls and clone size are those reported in that table. Here the sample has around 250,000 clones; around 86% occur a single time. The biggest ten clones account for 15% to 19% of the sample.

Notes on this clone: There is no known antigen for this receptor. Base qualities are not recorded, but no much larger clone differs from it by a single base.

Enrolling through a virtual design, the prospective study's participants ranged in age from roughly 18 to 100 years and lived across 24 United States geographic areas. In the prospective study, cohorts were assigned on the basis of participant-reported clinical history obtained from a screening survey and a study questionnaire. Recovered participants in ImmuneRACE Cohort 3 were defined as having two consecutive negative NP/OP PCR tests, clearance from a healthcare professional, or resolution of symptoms. Each participant in the prospective study had whole blood, serum and a nasopharyngeal or oropharyngeal swab collected by mobile phlebotomists. Additional blood draws and questionnaires over an approximately two-month period could optionally be provided by prospective study participants. Before DNA extraction, prospective study blood samples were shipped either frozen or at room temperature. Overall results and qualifications from the work: Clinical and demographic metadata were provided uncurated, with the amount varying by source and participant.

The specimen sequenced was PBMCs or T cells enriched from blood (not recorded which). The TCR originated in a man aged 18 to 29 who had recovered from COVID-19.

The CDR3 is CASSTDDGTFNGYTF. The sequenced DNA is TGTGCCAGCAGCACAGACGACGGGACATTTAATGGCTACACCTTC. The chain joins TRBV7-9 to TRBJ1-2; possibly the D gene is TRBD1, per 6 matching bases. From the cysteine through the phenylalanine, the CDR3 covers 15 amino acids. The kept DNA is CDR3 alone, 45 bases in frame from the first base. CDR1 and CDR2 were assigned from the germline V gene (reference sequence) as SEHNR and FQNEAQ. Between the V and J ends, shortened by 5 bases and 6 bases respectively, the junction contains 19 bases.